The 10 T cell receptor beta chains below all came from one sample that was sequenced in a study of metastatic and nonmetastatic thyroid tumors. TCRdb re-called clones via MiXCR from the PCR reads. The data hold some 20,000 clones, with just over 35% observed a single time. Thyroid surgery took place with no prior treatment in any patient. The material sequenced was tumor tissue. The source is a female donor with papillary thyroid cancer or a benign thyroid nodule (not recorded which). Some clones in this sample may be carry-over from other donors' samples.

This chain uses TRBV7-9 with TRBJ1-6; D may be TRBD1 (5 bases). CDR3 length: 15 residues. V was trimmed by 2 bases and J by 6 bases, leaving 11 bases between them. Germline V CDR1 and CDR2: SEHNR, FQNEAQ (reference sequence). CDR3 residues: CASSLQSGTNSPLHF. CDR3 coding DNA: TGTGCCAGCAGCTTACAGTCAGGGACTAATTCACCCCTCCACTTT.

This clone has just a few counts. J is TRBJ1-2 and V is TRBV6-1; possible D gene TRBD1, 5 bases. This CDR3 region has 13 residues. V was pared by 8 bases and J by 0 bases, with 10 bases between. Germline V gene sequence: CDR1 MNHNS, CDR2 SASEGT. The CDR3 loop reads CASGRGPNYGYTF. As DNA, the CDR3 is TGTGCCAGCGGGCGGGGACCTAACTATGGCTACACCTTC.

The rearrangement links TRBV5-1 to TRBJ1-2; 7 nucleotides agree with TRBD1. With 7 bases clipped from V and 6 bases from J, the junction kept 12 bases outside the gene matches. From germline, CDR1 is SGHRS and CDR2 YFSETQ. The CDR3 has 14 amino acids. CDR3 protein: CASPGPDRDHGYTF. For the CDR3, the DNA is TGCGCCAGCCCAGGGCCCGACAGGGATCATGGCTACACCTTC.

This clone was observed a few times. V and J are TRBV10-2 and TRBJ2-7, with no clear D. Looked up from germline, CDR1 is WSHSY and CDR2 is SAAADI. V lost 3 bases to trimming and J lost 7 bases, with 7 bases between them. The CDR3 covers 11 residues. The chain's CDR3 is CASSEANEQYF. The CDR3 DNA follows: TGCGCCAGCAGTGAAGCTAATGAGCAGTACTTC.

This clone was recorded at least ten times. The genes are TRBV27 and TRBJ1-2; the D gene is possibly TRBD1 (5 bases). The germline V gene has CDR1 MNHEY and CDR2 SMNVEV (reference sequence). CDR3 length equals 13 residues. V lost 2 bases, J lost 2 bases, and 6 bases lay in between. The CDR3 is CASSLRGNYGYTF. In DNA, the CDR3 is TGTGCCAGCAGTTTACGGGGCAACTATGGCTACACCTTC.

CDR3 nucleotide sequence: TGTGCCAGCACCTGGGGGCATCTCTCCGAGCAGTACTTC. This translates into CASTWGHLSEQYF. The genes are TRBV28 and TRBJ2-7; TRBD1 is a possible D gene (6 bases). CDR3 length: 13 residues. Trimming removed 7 bases from V and 6 bases from J, with 16 bases in between. The germline CDR1 and CDR2 sequences are MDHEN and SYDVKM.

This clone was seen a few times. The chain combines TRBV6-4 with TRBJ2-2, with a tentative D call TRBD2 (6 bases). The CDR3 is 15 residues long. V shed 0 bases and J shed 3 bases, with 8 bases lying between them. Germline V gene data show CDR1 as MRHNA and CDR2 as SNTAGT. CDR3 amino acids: CASSDSEGHTGELFF. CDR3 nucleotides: TGTGCCAGCAGTGACTCGGAGGGGCACACCGGGGAGCTGTTTTTT.

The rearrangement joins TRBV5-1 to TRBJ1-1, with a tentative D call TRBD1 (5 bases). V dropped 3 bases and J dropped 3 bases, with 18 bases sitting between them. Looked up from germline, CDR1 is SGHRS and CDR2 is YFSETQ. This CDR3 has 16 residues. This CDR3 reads CASSSLQVFDDTEAFF. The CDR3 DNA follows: TGCGCCAGCAGCTCCCTACAGGTGTTTGATGACACTGAAGCTTTCTTT.

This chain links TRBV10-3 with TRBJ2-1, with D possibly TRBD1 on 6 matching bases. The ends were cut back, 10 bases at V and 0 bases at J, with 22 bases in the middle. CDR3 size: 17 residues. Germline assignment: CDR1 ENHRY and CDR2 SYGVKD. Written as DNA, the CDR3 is TGTGCCACCCAGGGAGCAGGGGTAGATGGCTCCTACAATGAGCAGTTCTTC. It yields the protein CATQGAGVDGSYNEQFF.

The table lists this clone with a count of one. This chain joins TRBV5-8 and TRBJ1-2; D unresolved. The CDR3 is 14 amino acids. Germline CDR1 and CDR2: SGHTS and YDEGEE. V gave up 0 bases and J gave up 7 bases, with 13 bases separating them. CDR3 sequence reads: CASSLVGPIRGYTF. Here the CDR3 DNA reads TGTGCCAGCAGCTTGGTAGGGCCCATCCGTGGCTACACCTTC.